One TCR beta chain is described in this entry. Measured with immunoSEQ multiplex PCR; TCRdb has only the in-frame clones, and not every one. The repertoire holds some 31,000 clones, with around 92% as singletons. Time point described: less than 7 months of natalizumab therapy. This CDR3 region has 14 residues. Trimming took 1 base from V and 5 from J, leaving 11 bases between them. Germline loops: CDR1 WNHNN, CDR2 SYGVQD (reference sequence). This sample is part of a study of multiple sclerosis patients with progressive multifocal leukoencephalopathy. The receptor was derived from a human donor with multiple sclerosis. This sequence joins TRBV10-1 and TRBJ1-1, with a possible D match to TRBD1 (5 bases). This sample comprised PBMCs, obtained from a patient treated with natalizumab. The CDR3 protein is CASSEFGGRTEAFF. CDR3 coding DNA: TGCGCCAGCAGTGAGTTCGGGGGGAGGACTGAAGCTTTCTTT.